This T cell receptor (beta chain) stems from a study of shared clonotypes between healthy human individuals (TCRdb year 2020). In the study overall: A few men and a couple of women, aged 18 to 49 years, made up the cohort. To estimate repertoire size and how much clonotypes are shared between individuals, the study performed deep sequencing of blood TCR repertoires from five healthy adults. Different laboratories and diverse techniques were used to prepare libraries and sequence TCR repertoires, to increase sequencing depth and limit assay-specific biases. Each donor's leukapheresis produced roughly between roughly 0.85 and 9 billion PBMCs.

Using the deep immunoSEQ assay, TCR CDR3 regions were amplified from genomic DNA by multiplex PCR. For each cell subset, the extracted genomic DNA was distributed evenly across all wells of several immunoSEQ 96-well plates, and each plate served as one replicate. For unsorted PBMC, approximately 310 ng genomic DNA, equal to 25,000 to 35,000 T cell genomes, was loaded into each replicate PCR. Ten immunoSEQ deep assay plates were used to sequence the unsorted PBMC genomic DNA. Purified libraries were quantified with a Qubit 3.0 fluorometer, sized on a Bioanalyzer 2100, and re-quantified with the KAPA Library Quantification kit. Every immunoSEQ 96-well plate was sequenced on a dedicated single-read 150-cycle Illumina NextSeq 550 flow cell. The source study handled its data this way. Because the immunoSEQ output included only junctional sequences and no quality scores, the filtering could not be the same as the filtering used for full-length reads. To assign V/J genes and CDR3, sequences were annotated against IMGT germline references using PyIR, a Python wrapper for IgBLAST v1.9. Any read was removed if the V/J assignment was weak (E-value above 1e-6), the CDR3 was missing, or the read contained stop codons, out-of-frame junctions, or ambiguous translated residues. V3J clonotypes were defined as sequences sharing an identical inferred V gene, J gene, and CDR3 amino acid sequence. Percentage overlap between repertoires was calculated by dividing the number of shared unique clonotypes by the size of the smaller repertoire. Three approaches were used to assess repertoire richness: RTK rarefaction, the Chao1 estimator, and Recon v2.1 estimates of unobserved clonotypes. This is the immuneACCESS table as TCRdb keeps it, with only in-frame sequences that have V and J called. A part of the clones is gone; compared with another copy, unresolved V genes explain less than half, and the rest is unexplained. The D gene and trimming were derived from the DNA, and the V and J assignments and clone size from that table. Across this sample there are more than 450,000 clones, with 79% seen only once. Of the sample, around 13% is held by the ten largest clones.

Here is what the overall study found, with its caveats: Based on pairwise subsampling, the degree of clonotype sharing among donors was expected to be affected by sequencing depth. Because the study included a small number of donors, the genetic and exposure-history diversity represented was limited. Only blood was sampled, and tissue TCR repertoires likely differ from those in blood.

Trimming at the junction amounts to 4 bases on V and 0 bases on J, and the germline ends lie 13 bases apart. Taken from cysteine to phenylalanine, the CDR3 has 16 residues. Only the CDR3 portion is preserved as DNA: 48 bases, with reading frame beginning at the first base. In the germline V gene, CDR1 corresponds to SGDLS and CDR2 to YYNGEE. With regard to this clone: There is no known antigen for this receptor. No base-level quality is on record; no much larger clone is a single base apart.

Donors were healthy HIV-negative adults with no recently reported acute infections or vaccinations. Only Caucasian adults living in Nashville, Tennessee, USA were represented among the donors. In the unsorted samples, 85 million to 100 million PBMCs were counted, and genomic DNA was extracted using the QIAamp DNA Blood Mini kit. Blood was obtained by leukapheresis, after which PBMCs were separated by Ficoll-Histopaque density gradient centrifugation and cryopreserved in liquid nitrogen vapor phase. The sample comprised PBMCs. The clonotype comes from a woman in her thirties or forties in good health. Some clones in this sample may be carry-over from other donors' samples. In this chain, TRBV9 is recombined with TRBJ2-2, with the D call perhaps TRBD1 or TRBD2, each one matching 6 bases. At the DNA level, the sequence is TGTGCCAGCAGCCTAAAGGGGGGTCCGAACACCGGGGAGCTGTTTTTT. The encoded protein is CASSLKGGPNTGELFF.